The 22 T cell receptor beta chains reported below all come from one sample, sequenced in a study of blood T cell repertoires in COVID-19. The table came from immunoSEQ multiplex PCR; TCRdb's copy has only in-frame clones and leaves some out. Of around 280,000 clones listed, roughly 89% are singletons. Sequenced input: PBMCs or T cells enriched from blood (not recorded which). Source of these receptors: a woman aged 40 to 55 who had recovered from COVID-19.

The V gene is TRBV28, the J gene TRBJ1-4; D unclear. The CDR3 is 16 residues long. The V and J ends lost 2 bases and 5 bases respectively, with 15 bases between them. Germline CDR1 reads MDHEN; CDR2 reads SYDVKM. The CDR3, as DNA: TGTGCCAGCAGTTTACGTTGGGCAGCCCTAAATGAAAAACTGTTTTTT. Translated, it gives CASSLRWAALNEKLFF.

This chain joins TRBV27 and TRBJ2-3, with 7 bases that match TRBD2. Germline loops: CDR1 MNHEY, CDR2 SMNVEV (reference sequence). The CDR3 spans 17 residues. The V segment lost 4 bases and the J segment 1 base; nucleotides outside the gene matches: 11. The CDR3 protein is CASSSFLGGRGTDTQYF. The DNA of the CDR3 is TGTGCCAGCAGTTCGTTCCTCGGAGGGAGGGGCACAGATACGCAGTATTTT.

The rearrangement joins TRBV7-9 to TRBJ1-4, with TRBD1 identical over 9 bases. The length of the CDR3 is 15 residues. J gave up 7 bases and V 5 bases, and 8 bases lay outside the gene matches. Germline lookup yields CDR1 SEHNR and CDR2 FQNEAQ (reference sequence). For the CDR3, the DNA is TGTGCCAGCAGCCCCCCGGGACAGGGTGTTGAAAAACTGTTTTTT. This encodes CASSPPGQGVEKLFF.

Only one count was recorded for this clone. The rearrangement links TRBV21-1 to TRBJ1-4. TRBV21-1 is shown as a pseudogene. The CDR3 spans 13 residues. CDR3 sequence: CASSRATNEKLFF. The CDR3 nucleotides read TGTGCCAGCAGCCGGGCAACTAATGAAAAACTGTTTTTT.

The J gene is TRBJ2-1, the V gene TRBV5-1, with 13 bases aligning to TRBD2. Trimming cost V 0 bases and J 8 bases; bases outside gene matches: 2. Germline loops: CDR1 SGHRS, CDR2 YFSETQ. The CDR3 consists of 15 residues. Here the CDR3 DNA reads TGCGCCAGCAGCTTGGGACTAGCGGGAGGTGATGAGCAGTTCTTC. Translating gives CASSLGLAGGDEQFF. The full variable domain, rest sourced from reference TRBV5-1 and TRBJ2-1, is KAGVTQTPRYLIKTRGQQVTLSCSPISGHRSVSWYQQTPGQGLQFLFEYFSETQRNKGNFPGRFSGRQFSNSRSEMNVSTLELGDSALYLCASSLGLAGGDEQFFGPGTRLTVL.

The rearrangement uses TRBV6-5 and TRBJ1-1; 8 bases match TRBD1. The V gene's germline CDR1 is MNHEY and CDR2 SVGAGI. The CDR3 totals 14 residues. V lost 4 bases to trimming and J lost 5 bases; unmatched junction nucleotides: 6. CDR3 sequence: CASSSPNRGTEAFF. CDR3 in DNA: TGTGCCAGCAGTTCCCCGAACAGGGGGACTGAAGCTTTCTTT.

This rearrangement joins TRBV10-1 to TRBJ2-1; D call uncertain. This CDR3 comprises 13 residues. Germline lookup yields CDR1 WNHNN and CDR2 SYGVQD (reference sequence). Trimming left V 6 bases short and J 4 bases short, with 10 bases between. Here the CDR3 reads CASSGTGYNEQFF. For the CDR3, the DNA is TGCGCCAGCAGCGGAACCGGGTACAATGAGCAGTTCTTC.

The chain is built from TRBV28 and TRBJ1-1; D unresolved. The V end lost 3 bases, the J end lost 2 bases, and 13 bases lay between the germline ends. Germline loops: CDR1 MDHEN, CDR2 SYDVKM. The CDR3 consists of 15 residues. The CDR3 DNA is TGTGCCAGCAGTTTCCCCGATCCAGTTAACACTGAAGCTTTCTTT. It codes for CASSFPDPVNTEAFF. The full variable domain, in which reference TRBV28 and TRBJ1-1 provide the parts outside the CDR3, is DVKVTQSSRYLVKRTGEKVFLECVQDMDHENMFWYRQDPGLGLRLIYFSYDVKMKEKGDIPEGYSVSREKKERFSLILESASTNQTSMYLCASSFPDPVNTEAFFGQGTRLTVV.

V is TRBV5-4 and J is TRBJ2-1; 11 nucleotides match TRBD2. The CDR3 totals 15 residues. Germline-derived CDR1 and CDR2 are SGHNT and YYREEE (reference sequence). The junction had 7 bases not matched to a gene; V was cut back by 4 bases and J by 7 bases. In DNA, the CDR3 is TGTGCCAGCAGCACCGGGACTAGCGGCCCAAATGAGCAGTTCTTC. Its translation is CASSTGTSGPNEQFF.

A single count supports this clone. The chain couples TRBV5-1 to TRBJ1-2; tentatively, D is TRBD1 (6 bases). Per germline, CDR1 SGHRS and CDR2 YFSETQ. With 4 bases removed from V and 3 bases from J, the gap between germline ends came to 10 bases. The CDR3 has 13 amino acids. This chain's CDR3 is CASSPQGDYGYTF. The CDR3 nucleotides are TGCGCCAGCAGCCCACAGGGAGACTATGGCTACACCTTC.

The V call is TRBV5-4, the J call TRBJ2-3; TRBD2 matches 8 bases. The J segment lost 5 bases and the V segment lost 4 bases, leaving 9 bases of the junction unmatched. CDR1 and CDR2 from the germline V gene are SGHNT and YYREEE (reference sequence). The CDR3 contains 15 residues. The CDR3 is CASSPGGLAEDTQYF. The CDR3 nucleotides read TGTGCCAGCAGCCCGGGGGGGCTAGCGGAAGATACGCAGTATTTT.

This chain joins TRBV11-2 and TRBJ2-1; perhaps TRBD2 as D (5 bases). Trimming removed 1 base from V and 3 bases from J, with 13 bases in between. The CDR3 length is 16 residues. CDR1 SGHAT and CDR2 FQNNGV come from the germline V gene. The DNA for the CDR3 is TGTGCCAGCAGCTTAGCGGACTCTCGGGGCTACAATGAGCAGTTCTTC. This sequence encodes CASSLADSRGYNEQFF. The full variable domain, completed using reference TRBV11-2 and TRBJ2-1, is EAGVAQSPRYKIIEKRQSVAFWCNPISGHATLYWYQQILGQGPKLLIQFQNNGVVDDSQLPKDRFSAERLKGVDSTLKIQPAKLEDSAVYLCASSLADSRGYNEQFFGPGTRLTVL.

The chain employs TRBV6-5 and TRBJ2-7; D gene ambiguous. CDR1 and CDR2 (germline): MNHEY, SVGAGI. The CDR3 has 13 residues. The V and J ends lost 5 bases and 10 bases respectively, with 18 bases between them. The CDR3 nucleotides read TGTGCCAGCAGTCCTCAGGTTACTTTTCCCCAGTACTTC. This gives the protein CASSPQVTFPQYF.

This clone was counted a few times. V and J are TRBV19 and TRBJ2-7; TRBD2 aligns across 7 bases. V was clipped by 2 bases and J by 5 bases; unmatched bases: 9. The CDR3 is made up of 15 amino acids. Germline V lookup: CDR1 LNHDA, CDR2 SQIVND (reference sequence). The DNA for the CDR3 is TGTGCCAGTAGTATAATGTTAGGGCTAGCGGACGAGCAGTACTTC. It specifies CASSIMLGLADEQYF.

This clone showed up just a few times. V is TRBV28 and J is TRBJ2-7, with TRBD2 identical over 8 bases. There are 14 residues in the CDR3. Trimming took 7 bases from V and 3 from J; bases not matched to a gene: 8. Germline V gives CDR1 MDHEN, CDR2 SYDVKM. The CDR3 protein is CASTNPSGGYEQYF. The CDR3 region has the DNA TGTGCCAGCACCAACCCGAGCGGGGGCTACGAGCAGTACTTC.

The V call is TRBV3-1 (or the pseudogene TRBV3-2), the J call TRBJ1-2, with a weak D call TRBD1 (5 bases). The V end lost 5 bases, the J end lost 8 bases, and 15 bases lay between the germline ends. This CDR3 is 13 amino acids long. Germline CDR1 is LGHDT and CDR2 is YNNKEL (reference sequence). CDR3 region: CASSESDKRGYTF. The CDR3, as DNA: TGTGCCAGCAGCGAATCGGACAAGAGGGGCTACACCTTC.

The genes are TRBV11-3 and TRBJ2-3; TRBD1 agrees at 8 bases. Germline lookup yields CDR1 SGHNT and CDR2 YENEEA. CDR3 length: 15 amino acids. V lost 4 bases to trimming and J lost 2 bases; unmatched junction nucleotides: 5. CDR3 sequence: CASSSSTGATDTQYF. The CDR3 DNA sequence: TGTGCCAGCAGCTCCTCGACAGGGGCCACAGATACGCAGTATTTT.

The rearrangement joins TRBV28 to TRBJ2-7; the D gene is possibly TRBD2 (6 bases). The CDR3 has 15 amino acids. The V gene lost 6 bases and the J gene lost 3 bases, with 18 bases spanning the gap. Germline V gene data show CDR1 as MDHEN and CDR2 as SYDVKM. CDR3 DNA: TGTGCCAGCAGACGATTGGGGACTGGGGGCTACGAGCAGTACTTC. It translates to CASRRLGTGGYEQYF.

The chain employs TRBV5-1 and TRBJ1-6; D call uncertain. Germline V gene sequence: CDR1 SGHRS, CDR2 YFSETQ. The CDR3 runs to 16 residues. Trimming took 0 bases from V and 6 from J, leaving 13 bases between them. Here the CDR3 DNA reads TGCGCCAGCAGCTTGGAGGAGACCGCCAGTAATTCACCCCTCCACTTT. It is translated as CASSLEETASNSPLHF.

The rearrangement links TRBV6-5 to TRBJ1-4; no definite D call. CDR3 length equals 12 residues. Deletions cut 8 bases from V and 6 bases from J, with 10 bases between. Germline V gene sequence: CDR1 MNHEY, CDR2 SVGAGI. The CDR3 here is CASRETYEKLFF. DNA for the CDR3: TGTGCCAGCCGGGAAACCTATGAAAAACTGTTTTTT.

The rearrangement links TRBV6-1 to TRBJ2-3; D is possibly TRBD2 (5 bases). The CDR3 spans 13 residues. Germline V gene data show CDR1 as MNHNS and CDR2 as SASEGT. Deletions cut 1 base from V and 8 bases from J, with 10 bases between. CDR3 sequence: CASSEGKSGTQYF. In DNA form, the CDR3 reads TGTGCCAGCAGTGAAGGGAAGAGCGGTACGCAGTATTTT.

V gene TRBV4-1 combines with J gene TRBJ1-5, with TRBD1 identical over 8 bases. With 4 bases clipped from V and 1 base from J, the junction kept 6 bases outside the gene matches. The CDR3 runs 16 residues. The germline V gene encodes CDR1 MGHRA and CDR2 YSYEKL. In nucleotides, the CDR3 is TGCGCCAGCAGCCCCGGACAGGGAGGGAGCAATCAGCCCCAGCATTTT. It translates to CASSPGQGGSNQPQHF.